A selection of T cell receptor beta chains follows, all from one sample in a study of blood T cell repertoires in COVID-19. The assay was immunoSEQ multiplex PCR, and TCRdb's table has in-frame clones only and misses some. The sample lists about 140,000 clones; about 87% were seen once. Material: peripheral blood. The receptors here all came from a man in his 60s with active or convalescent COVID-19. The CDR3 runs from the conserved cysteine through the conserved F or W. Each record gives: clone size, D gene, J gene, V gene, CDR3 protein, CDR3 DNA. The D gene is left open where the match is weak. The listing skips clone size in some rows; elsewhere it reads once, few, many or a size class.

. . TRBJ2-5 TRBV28 CASSFWGDQETQYF TGTGCCAGCAGTTTCTGGGGGGACCAAGAGACCCAGTACTTC
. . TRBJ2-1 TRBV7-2 CASNQMRANNEQFF TGTGCCAGCAACCAGATGCGGGCGAACAATGAGCAGTTCTTC
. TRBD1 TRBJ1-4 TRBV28 CASSSDRGLVEKLFF TGTGCCAGCAGTTCGGACAGGGGGCTCGTGGAAAAACTGTTTTTT
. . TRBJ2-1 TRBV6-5 CASRQGFFNEQFF TGTGCCAGCAGGCAGGGATTTTTCAATGAGCAGTTCTTC
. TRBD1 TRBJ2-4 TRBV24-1 CATSDPPGQGANIQYF TGTGCCACCAGTGACCCTCCGGGACAGGGGGCGAACATTCAGTACTTC
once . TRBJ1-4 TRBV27 CASSRQKGNNEKLFF TGTGCCAGCAGTCGACAGAAAGGGAATAATGAAAAACTGTTTTTT
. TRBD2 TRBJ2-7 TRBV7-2 CASSLEAGGYEQYF TGTGCCAGCAGCTTAGAAGCGGGAGGTTACGAGCAGTACTTC
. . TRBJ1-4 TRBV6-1 CASSEVPGSAVELFF TGTGCCAGCAGTGAAGTTCCCGGCAGTGCGGTAGAACTGTTTTTT
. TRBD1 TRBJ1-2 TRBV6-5 CASSYSGQGAGYTF TGTGCCAGCAGTTACTCTGGACAGGGGGCCGGCTACACCTTC
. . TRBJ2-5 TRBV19 CASSSSVAAETQYF TGTGCCAGTAGTTCCTCCGTGGCGGCAGAGACCCAGTACTTC
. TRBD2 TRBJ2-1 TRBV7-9 CASRAGGPGNEQFF TGTGCCAGTCGAGCGGGAGGGCCGGGCAATGAGCAGTTCTTC
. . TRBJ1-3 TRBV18 CASSQNLYSGAISGNTIYF TGTGCCAGCTCACAGAATCTGTACTCAGGGGCGATCTCTGGAAACACCATATATTTT
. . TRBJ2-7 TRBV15 CATSSNKAGGHEQYF TGTGCCACCAGCAGCAACAAGGCGGGTGGGCACGAGCAGTACTTC
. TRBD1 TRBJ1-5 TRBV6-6 CASSLQGNQPQHF TGTGCCAGCAGTTTACAGGGGAATCAGCCCCAGCATTTT
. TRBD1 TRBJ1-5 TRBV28 CASTPGGSNNQPQHF TGTGCCAGCACCCCAGGGGGGTCGAACAATCAGCCCCAGCATTTT
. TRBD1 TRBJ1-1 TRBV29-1 CSVEKGAGGTEAFF TGCAGCGTTGAAAAAGGGGCAGGGGGCACTGAAGCTTTCTTT
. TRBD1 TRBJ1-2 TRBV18 CASSPPGTGPNYGYTF TGTGCCAGCTCACCGCCCGGGACAGGCCCTAACTATGGCTACACCTTC
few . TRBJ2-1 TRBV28 CASSAQGSYNEQFF TGTGCCAGCTCTGCACAGGGTTCCTACAATGAGCAGTTCTTC
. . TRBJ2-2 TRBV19 CASSITANTGELFF TGTGCCAGTAGTATAACAGCGAACACCGGGGAGCTGTTTTTT
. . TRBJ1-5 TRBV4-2 CASSLKVAGGNQPQHF TGTGCCAGCAGCCTCAAAGTGGCGGGAGGCAATCAGCCCCAGCATTTT
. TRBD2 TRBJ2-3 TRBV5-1 CASSSVSGRAGTQYF TGCGCCAGCAGCTCCGTTAGCGGGAGGGCCGGTACGCAGTATTTT
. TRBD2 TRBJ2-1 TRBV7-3 CASSLAGRTYNEQFF TGTGCCAGCAGTTTAGCGGGGAGAACCTACAATGAGCAGTTCTTC